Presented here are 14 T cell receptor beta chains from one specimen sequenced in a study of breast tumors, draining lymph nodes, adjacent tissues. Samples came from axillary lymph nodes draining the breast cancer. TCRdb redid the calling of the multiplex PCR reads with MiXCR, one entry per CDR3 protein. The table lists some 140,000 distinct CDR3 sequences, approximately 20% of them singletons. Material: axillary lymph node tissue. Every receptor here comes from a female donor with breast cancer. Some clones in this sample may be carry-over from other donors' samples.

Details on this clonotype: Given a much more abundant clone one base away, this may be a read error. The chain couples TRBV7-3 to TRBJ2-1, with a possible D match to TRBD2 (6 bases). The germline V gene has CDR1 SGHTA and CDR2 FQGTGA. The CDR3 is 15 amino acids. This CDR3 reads CVSSQGLTTYNEQFF. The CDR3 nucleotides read TGTGTCAGCAGCCAGGGACTCACCACGTACAATGAGCAGTTCTTC.

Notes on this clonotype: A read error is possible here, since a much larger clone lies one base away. CDR3 sequence reads: CSGYRGLESQYF. The CDR3 bases are TGCAGTGGTTACAGGGGGCTAGAGTCCCAGTACTTC. The chain uses TRBV20-1 and TRBJ2-5, with TRBD1 matching 9 bases. This CDR3 has 12 amino acids. From germline, CDR1 is DFQATT and CDR2 SNEGSKA (reference sequence).

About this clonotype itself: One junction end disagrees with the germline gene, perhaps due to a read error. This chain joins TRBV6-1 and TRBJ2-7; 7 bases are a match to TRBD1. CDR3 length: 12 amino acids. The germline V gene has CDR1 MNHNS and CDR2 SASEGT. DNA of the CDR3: TGTGCCAGCAGTCCGACAGGGCACGAGCGGCACTTC. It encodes CASSPTGHERHF.

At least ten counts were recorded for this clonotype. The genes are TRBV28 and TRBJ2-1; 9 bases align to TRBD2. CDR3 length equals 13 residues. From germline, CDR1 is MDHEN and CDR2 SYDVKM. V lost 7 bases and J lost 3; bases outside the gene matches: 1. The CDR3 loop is CASKREDYNEQFF. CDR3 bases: TGTGCCAGCAAGCGGGAGGACTACAATGAGCAGTTCTTC.

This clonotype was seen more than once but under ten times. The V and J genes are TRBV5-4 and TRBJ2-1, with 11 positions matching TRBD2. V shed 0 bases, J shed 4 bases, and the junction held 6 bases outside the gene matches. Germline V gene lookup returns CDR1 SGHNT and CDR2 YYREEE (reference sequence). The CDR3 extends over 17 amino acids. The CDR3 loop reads CASSLALTSGSYNEQFF. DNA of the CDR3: TGTGCCAGCAGCTTGGCCCTAACTAGCGGGAGTTACAATGAGCAGTTCTTC.

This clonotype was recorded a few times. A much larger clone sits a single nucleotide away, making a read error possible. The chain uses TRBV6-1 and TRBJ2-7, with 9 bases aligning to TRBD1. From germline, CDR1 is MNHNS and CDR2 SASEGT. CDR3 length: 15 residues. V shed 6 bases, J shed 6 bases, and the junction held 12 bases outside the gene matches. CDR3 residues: CASSHKPGQGGEQYF. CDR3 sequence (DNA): TGTGCCAGCAGCCACAAACCGGGACAGGGAGGCGAGCAGTACTTC.

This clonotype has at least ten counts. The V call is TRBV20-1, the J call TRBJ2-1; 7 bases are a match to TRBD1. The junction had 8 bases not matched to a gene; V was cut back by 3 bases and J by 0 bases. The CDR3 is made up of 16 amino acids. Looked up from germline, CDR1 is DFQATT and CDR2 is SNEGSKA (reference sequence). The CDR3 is CSASSRQGGSYNEQFF. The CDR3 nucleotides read TGCAGTGCTAGTAGCCGACAGGGTGGCTCCTACAATGAGCAGTTCTTC.

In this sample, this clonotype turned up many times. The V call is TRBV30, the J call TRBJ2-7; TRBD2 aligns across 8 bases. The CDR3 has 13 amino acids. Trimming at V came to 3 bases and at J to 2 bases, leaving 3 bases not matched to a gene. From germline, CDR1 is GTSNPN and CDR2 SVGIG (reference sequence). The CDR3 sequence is CAWRVAGTYEQYF. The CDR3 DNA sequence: TGTGCCTGGAGGGTAGCGGGAACCTACGAGCAGTACTTC.

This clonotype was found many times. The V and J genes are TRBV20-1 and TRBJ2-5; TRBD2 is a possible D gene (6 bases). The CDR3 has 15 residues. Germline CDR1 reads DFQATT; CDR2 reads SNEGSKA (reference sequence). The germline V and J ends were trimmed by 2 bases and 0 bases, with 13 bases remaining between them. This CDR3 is CSARSGRRYQETQYF. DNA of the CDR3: TGCAGTGCTAGAAGCGGGCGAAGATACCAAGAGACCCAGTACTTC.

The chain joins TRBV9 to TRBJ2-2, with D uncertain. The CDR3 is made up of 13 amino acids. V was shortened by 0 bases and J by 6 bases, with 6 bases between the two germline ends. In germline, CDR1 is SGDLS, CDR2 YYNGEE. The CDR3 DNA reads TGTGCCAGCAGCGTAGGTGTACCCGGGGAGCTGTTTTTT. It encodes CASSVGVPGELFF.

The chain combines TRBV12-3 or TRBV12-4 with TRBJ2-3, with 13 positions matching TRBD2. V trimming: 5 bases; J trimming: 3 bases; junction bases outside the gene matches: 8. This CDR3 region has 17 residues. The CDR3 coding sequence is TGTGCCAGCAGTCGAGTAAGGACTAGCGGGAGAACAGATACGCAGTATTTT. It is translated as CASSRVRTSGRTDTQYF.

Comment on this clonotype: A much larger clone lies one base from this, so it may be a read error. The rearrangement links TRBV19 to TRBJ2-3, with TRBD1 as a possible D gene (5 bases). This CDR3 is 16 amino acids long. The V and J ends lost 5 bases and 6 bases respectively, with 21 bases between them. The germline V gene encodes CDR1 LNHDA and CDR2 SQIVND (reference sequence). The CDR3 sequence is CASSVAGRQGMDTQYF. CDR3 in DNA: TGTGCCAGTAGTGTAGCAGGACGGCAGGGCATGGATACGCAGTATTTT.

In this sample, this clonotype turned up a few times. CDR3 loop: CASSQVPGEAGELFF. Here the CDR3 DNA reads TGCGCCAGCAGCCAAGTACCCGGGGAGGCCGGGGAGCTGTTTTTT. V gene TRBV4-1 combines with J gene TRBJ2-2, with D possibly matching TRBD2 (6 bases). V was clipped by 1 base and J by 6 bases, with 12 bases between them. The germline V gene has CDR1 MGHRA and CDR2 YSYEKL. The length of the CDR3 is 15 residues.

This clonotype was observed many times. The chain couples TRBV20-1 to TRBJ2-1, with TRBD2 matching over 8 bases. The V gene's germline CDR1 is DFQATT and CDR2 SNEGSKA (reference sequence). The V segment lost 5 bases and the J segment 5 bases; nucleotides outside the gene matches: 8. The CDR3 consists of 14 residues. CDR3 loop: CSASSSGRDNEQFF. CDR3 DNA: TGCAGTGCTTCCTCTAGCGGGCGGGACAATGAGCAGTTCTTC.